These 14 T cell receptor beta chains were sequenced from one sample in a study of immune heterogeneity within non-small cell lung tumors. Template material comprised bulk tumor genomic DNA at roughly 630 ng per sample. Doctors removed several biopsies from each primary tumor during surgery, keeping them far apart. Undergoing curative surgery were patients whose non-small cell lung cancer was untreated and newly diagnosed. Using 32 V and 13 J primers, multiplex PCR amplified TCR beta CDR3. TCRdb reprocessed the multiplex PCR reads with MiXCR, giving one entry per CDR3 protein. The data show 9,900 or so distinct CDR3 sequences, less than 30% seen once. The sequencing sample was made of lung tumor tissue. The receptors were sampled from a woman between 45 and 65 years old with non-small cell lung cancer.

This clonotype has at least ten counts. The CDR3 spells CSARDEASGRYEQYF. CDR3 nucleotides: TGCAGTGCTAGAGATGAGGCTAGCGGGAGGTACGAGCAGTACTTC. The chain links TRBV20-1 to TRBJ2-7; TRBD2 matches at 11 bases. V was clipped by 0 bases and J by 4 bases; unmatched bases: 5. CDR3 length: 15 amino acids. The V gene's germline CDR1 is DFQATT and CDR2 SNEGSKA (reference sequence).

This clonotype was seen only a few times. This sequence joins TRBV19 and TRBJ2-5; tentative D call: TRBD2 (5 bases). Deletions cut 5 bases from V and 5 bases from J, with 15 bases between. In germline, CDR1 is LNHDA, CDR2 SQIVND (reference sequence). There are 14 residues in the CDR3. The CDR3 DNA is TGTGCCAGTAGTCGGGGTAGTGGGCTGGAGACCCAGTACTTC. It translates to CASSRGSGLETQYF. Supplemented by reference TRBV19 and TRBJ2-5, the full variable domain reads DGGITQSPKYLFRKEGQNVTLSCEQNLNHDAMYWYRQDPGQGLRLIYYSQIVNDFQKGDIAEGYSVSREKKESFPLTVTSAQKNPTAFYLCASSRGSGLETQYFGPGTRLLVL.

This clonotype was picked up many times. The chain employs TRBV18 and TRBJ1-4; no reliable D call. This CDR3 has 14 amino acids. V gave up 4 bases and J gave up 6 bases, with 12 bases separating them. Germline lookup yields CDR1 KGHSH and CDR2 LQKENI. CDR3 in DNA: TGTGCCAGCTCACGCATGACCGGGCATGAAAAACTGTTTTTT. Protein product: CASSRMTGHEKLFF.

The chain employs TRBV5-4 and TRBJ2-5, with 13 bases fitting TRBD2. The CDR3 has 17 amino acids. Losses at the gene ends were 0 bases for V and 4 bases for J; bases not matched to a gene: 6. Germline V CDR1 and CDR2: SGHNT, YYREEE (reference sequence). CDR3: CASSLARTSGRGETQYF. The CDR3 coding sequence is TGTGCCAGCAGCTTGGCCCGGACTAGCGGGAGAGGAGAGACCCAGTACTTC. The complete variable domain, with remaining parts taken from reference TRBV5-4 and TRBJ2-5, reads ETGVTQSPTHLIKTRGQQVTLRCSSQSGHNTVSWYQQALGQGPQFIFQYYREEENGRGNFPPRFSGLQFPNYSSELNVNALELDDSALYLCASSLARTSGRGETQYFGPGTRLLVL.

This clonotype was seen repeatedly, ten times or more. J is TRBJ1-6 and V is TRBV12-3 or TRBV12-4, with D hard to call. The V gene lost 3 bases and the J gene lost 7 bases, with 4 bases spanning the gap. The CDR3 has 12 amino acids. CDR3 sequence (DNA): TGTGCCAGCAGTTTGCAGAATTCACCCCTCCACTTT. Translation: CASSLQNSPLHF.

In this sample, this clonotype turned up many times. The V and J genes are TRBV7-6 and TRBJ1-3; D is uncertain. Trimming took off 5 bases at V and 0 bases at J, with 17 bases between the two ends. There are 17 residues in the CDR3. Germline lookup yields CDR1 SGHVS and CDR2 FNYEAQ. The CDR3 reads CASSATDRFYSGNTIYF. CDR3 bases: TGTGCCAGCAGCGCCACAGATAGGTTCTACTCTGGAAACACCATATATTTT.

This clonotype was recorded a few times. The V and J genes are TRBV5-1 and TRBJ2-5; 12 nucleotides align to TRBD2. Germline lookup yields CDR1 SGHRS and CDR2 YFSETQ. The CDR3 totals 17 residues. Unmatched junction bases numbered 14, after V lost 4 bases and J lost 7 bases. The chain's CDR3 is CASSRSSGREFEVTQYF. The DNA for the CDR3 is TGCGCCAGCAGCCGGTCTAGCGGGAGGGAGTTTGAGGTGACCCAGTACTTC.

In this sample, this clonotype turned up many times. The chain carries TRBV27 and TRBJ1-2, with 9 bases matching TRBD1. J gave up 4 bases and V 5 bases, and 8 bases lay outside the gene matches. The CDR3 runs to 15 residues. CDR1 is MNHEY, CDR2 SMNVEV, per germline (reference sequence). Here the CDR3 DNA reads TGTGCCAGCAGTCCGCGACAGGGGGAGGGCTATGGCTACACCTTC. Residues: CASSPRQGEGYGYTF.

This clonotype was seen at least ten times. The chain couples TRBV20-1 to TRBJ1-2; tentatively, D is TRBD1 (6 bases). Trimming took off 5 bases at V and 7 bases at J, with 26 bases between the two ends. CDR1 and CDR2 from the germline V gene are DFQATT and SNEGSKA (reference sequence). The CDR3 runs 16 residues. The CDR3 DNA sequence: TGCAGTGCTCCCATATTATCGCCTACAGGGCAGGTTGGCTACACCTTC. Protein product: CSAPILSPTGQVGYTF.

V usage is TRBV10-3 and J usage is TRBJ2-6; possible D gene TRBD2, 5 bases. Germline loops: CDR1 ENHRY, CDR2 SYGVKD. This CDR3 region has 17 residues. The V gene lost 4 bases and the J gene lost 1 base, with 14 bases spanning the gap. CDR3 protein: CAISVSGQGSGANVLTF. The CDR3 DNA is TGTGCCATCAGTGTGAGCGGCCAAGGATCTGGGGCCAACGTCCTGACTTTC.

This clonotype appeared many times. The V gene is TRBV29-1, the J gene TRBJ1-1; D remains unclear. Per germline, CDR1 SQVTM and CDR2 ANQGSEA. Trimming removed 5 bases from V and 0 bases from J, with 10 bases in between. CDR3 length equals 13 residues. In DNA, the CDR3 is TGCAGCGTTACAGACATTATGAACACTGAAGCTTTCTTT. Protein product: CSVTDIMNTEAFF. Based on the CDR3 plus reference TRBV29-1 and TRBJ1-1, the full variable domain is SAVISQKPSRDICQRGTSLTIQCQVDSQVTMMFWYRQQPGQSLTLIATANQGSEATYESGFVIDKFPISRPNLTFSTLTVSNMSPEDSSIYLCSVTDIMNTEAFFGQGTRLTVV.

A word on this clonotype: A much larger clone lies one base from this, so it may be a read error. This sequence joins TRBV28 and TRBJ1-2, with D hard to call. The germline V gene has CDR1 MDHEN and CDR2 SYDVKM. The CDR3 runs 11 residues. V lost 6 bases to trimming and J lost 5 bases, with 7 bases between them. The CDR3 sequence: CASRVSYGYTF. CDR3 nucleotide sequence: TGTGCCAGCAGAGTATCGTATGGCTACACCTTC.

This clonotype has a count of ten or more. J is TRBJ2-7 and V is TRBV20-1; 7 bases map to TRBD1. Unmatched junction bases numbered 3, after V lost 5 bases and J lost 2 bases. The CDR3 totals 12 residues. Germline assignment: CDR1 DFQATT and CDR2 SNEGSKA (reference sequence). CDR3: CSAGDSTYEQYF. The DNA for the CDR3 is TGCAGTGCTGGGGACAGCACCTACGAGCAGTACTTC.

As to this clonotype: This may stem from a read error, because a much larger clone lies one nucleotide away. The chain has TRBV5-1 and TRBJ2-2; D is possibly TRBD1 (5 bases). CDR3 length: 15 residues. V was shortened by 4 bases and J by 4 bases, with 14 bases between the two germline ends. The germline CDR1 and CDR2 sequences are SGHRS and YFSETQ. For the CDR3, the DNA is TGCGCCAGCAGCACTTTTATAGGGGCCACCGGGGAGCTGTTTTTT. Amino acids: CASSTFIGATGELFF.